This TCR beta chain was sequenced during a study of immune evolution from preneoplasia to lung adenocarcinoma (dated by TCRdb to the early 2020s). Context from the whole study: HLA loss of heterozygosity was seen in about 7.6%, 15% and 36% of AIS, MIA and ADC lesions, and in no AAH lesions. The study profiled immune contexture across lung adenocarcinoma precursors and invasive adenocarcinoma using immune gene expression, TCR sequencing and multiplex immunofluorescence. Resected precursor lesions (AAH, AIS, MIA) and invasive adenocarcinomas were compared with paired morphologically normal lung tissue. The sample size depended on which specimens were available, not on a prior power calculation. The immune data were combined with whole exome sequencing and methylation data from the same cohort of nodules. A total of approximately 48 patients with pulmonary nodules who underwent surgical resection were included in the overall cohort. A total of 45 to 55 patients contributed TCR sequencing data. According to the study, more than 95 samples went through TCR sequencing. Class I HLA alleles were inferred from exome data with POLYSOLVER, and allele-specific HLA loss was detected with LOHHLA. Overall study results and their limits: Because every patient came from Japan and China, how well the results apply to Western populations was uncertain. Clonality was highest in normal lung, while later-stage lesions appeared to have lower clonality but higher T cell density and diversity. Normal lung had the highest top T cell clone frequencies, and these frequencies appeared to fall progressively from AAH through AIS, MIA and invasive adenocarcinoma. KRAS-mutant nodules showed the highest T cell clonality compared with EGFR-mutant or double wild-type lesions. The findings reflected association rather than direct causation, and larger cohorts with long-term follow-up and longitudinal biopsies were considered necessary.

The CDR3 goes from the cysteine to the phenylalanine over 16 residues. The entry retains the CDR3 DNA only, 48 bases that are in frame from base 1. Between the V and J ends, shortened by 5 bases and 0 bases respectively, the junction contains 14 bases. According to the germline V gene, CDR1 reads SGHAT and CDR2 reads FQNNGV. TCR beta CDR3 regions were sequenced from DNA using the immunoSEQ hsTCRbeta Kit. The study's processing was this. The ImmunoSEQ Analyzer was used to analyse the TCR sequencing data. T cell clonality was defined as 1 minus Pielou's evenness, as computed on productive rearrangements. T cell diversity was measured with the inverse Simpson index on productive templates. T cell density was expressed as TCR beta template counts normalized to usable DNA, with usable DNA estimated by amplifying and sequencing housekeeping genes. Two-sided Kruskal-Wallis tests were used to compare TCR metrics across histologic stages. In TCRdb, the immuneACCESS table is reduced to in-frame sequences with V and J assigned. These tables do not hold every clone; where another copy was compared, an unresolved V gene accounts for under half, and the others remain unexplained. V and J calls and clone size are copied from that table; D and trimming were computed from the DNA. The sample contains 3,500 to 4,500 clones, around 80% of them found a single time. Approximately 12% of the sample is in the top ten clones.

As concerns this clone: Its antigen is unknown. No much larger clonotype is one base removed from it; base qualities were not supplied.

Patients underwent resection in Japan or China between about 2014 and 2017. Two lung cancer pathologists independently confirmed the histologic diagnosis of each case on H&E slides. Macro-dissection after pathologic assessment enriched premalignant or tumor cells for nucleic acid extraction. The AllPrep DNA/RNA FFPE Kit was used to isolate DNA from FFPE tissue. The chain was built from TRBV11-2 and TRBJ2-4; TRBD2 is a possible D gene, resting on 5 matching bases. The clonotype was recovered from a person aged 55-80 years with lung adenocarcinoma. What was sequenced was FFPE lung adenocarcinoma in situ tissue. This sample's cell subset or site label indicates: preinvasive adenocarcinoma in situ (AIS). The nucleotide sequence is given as TGTGCCAGCAGCCACGGCGGGTCACTAGCCAAAAACATTCAGTACTTC. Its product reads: CASSHGGSLAKNIQYF.